The T cell receptor beta chain described here comes from a study of blood T cell repertoires in COVID-19 (TCRdb year 2020). For context, the study as a whole: Collaborator samples came from the United States, Italy and Spain and covered acute and convalescent phases of COVID-19. Where available, HLA class I and class II types were taken from metadata supplied by the sample provider and were not determined by assay-based typing. Samples were obtained from the ongoing ImmuneRACE study (first 160 participants) and from some 1,200 subjects provided by 6 global collaborators. Deeply sampled blood TCRbeta repertoires from subjects exposed to, actively infected with, or recovered from COVID-19 were included in the dataset. A freely available public database, intended as a resource for researchers studying the immune response to SARS-CoV-2, is where the repertoires were released. The sample metadata nearly always contained a de-identified subject ID, COVID-19 status, age in years and sex. The material from the prospective study consisted of cDNA or gDNA derived from T cells, B-cell-depleted T cells, or PBMCs. What the study reported, not specific to this receptor: Clinical and demographic metadata were provided uncurated, with the amount varying by source and participant.

The collaborating institutions used their own protocols to collect whole blood in K2EDTA tubes. For TCRbeta analysis, collaborator samples were shipped as frozen whole blood, as isolated PBMCs, or as DNA extracted from either sample type. This clone was found a few times. Its recognized antigen is unknown. No much larger clonotype is one base removed from it; base qualities were not supplied. TCRbeta CDR3 regions were amplified from genomic DNA by means of the immunoSEQ Assay, a bias-controlled multiplex PCR. The original pipeline was this. Nucleated cell counts per sample were estimated from amplification of reference gene primers within the assay. Sequence reads were collapsed and filtered to measure the absolute abundance of every unique TCRbeta CDR3 rearrangement. For each sample, productive Simpson clonality was calculated by taking the square root of Simpson's diversity index across productive rearrangements. Imported from immuneACCESS, the table was reduced by TCRdb to in-frame sequences with V and J called. These copies leave out some clones; in studies compared against another copy, an unresolved V gene accounts for under half, and the cause of the remainder is not known. V, J and clone size derive from that table, while D and trimming were established from the DNA sequence. The sample yields 60,000 to 75,000 clones; over 75% were counted once. The ten largest account for over 4.5% of the sample.

At the junction V is shortened by 6 bases and J by 5 bases; bases outside the gene matches: 5. The CDR3 runs 13 residues from the cysteine to the phenylalanine. The sequence is cut down to CDR3 DNA, 39 bases in frame from base 1. From the germline V gene, CDR1 is SGHTA and CDR2 is FQGNSA. Sequencing was carried out using peripheral blood. The chain links TRBV7-2 with TRBJ2-5, with 8 bases in between that match TRBD2. This TCR was recovered from a human donor in a cohort sampled during active COVID-19. The CDR3 region has the sequence CASREAGVETQYF. The nucleotides are TGTGCCAGCAGAGAAGCGGGAGTTGAGACCCAGTACTTC.